These 29 T cell receptor beta chains share one sample of origin, sequenced in a study of control samples from healthy donors and cancer patients. Here immunoSEQ multiplex PCR was the method, and the copy in TCRdb shows in-frame clones only, minus some. This sample carries 90,000 or so clones, around 85% of them seen once, and the ten largest clones take roughly a fifth. The sequenced material came from blood. These receptors were collected from a young man in good health.

The V call is TRBV10-3, the J call TRBJ2-7; either TRBD1 or TRBD2 may fit D (6 bases each). V lost 8 bases, J lost 1 base, and 18 bases lay in between. This CDR3 is 15 amino acids long. Germline CDR1 ENHRY, CDR2 SYGVKD. CDR3: CAIDTGGGTSYEQYF. The CDR3 region has the DNA TGTGCCATCGACACCGGGGGCGGAACTTCCTACGAGCAGTACTTC.

The chain couples TRBV28 to TRBJ1-2; the D is unclear. The germline V gene has CDR1 MDHEN and CDR2 SYDVKM. The length of the CDR3 is 13 residues. Trimming took 8 bases from V and 2 from J, leaving 12 bases between them. The CDR3 nucleotides read TGTGCCAGCCGTGGCAGATTCAACTATGGCTACACCTTC. Encoded protein: CASRGRFNYGYTF.

The chain carries TRBV10-3 and TRBJ1-2; D may be TRBD1 (6 bases). Germline V lookup: CDR1 ENHRY, CDR2 SYGVKD. The V gene lost 4 bases and the J gene lost 4 bases, with 13 bases spanning the gap. This CDR3 comprises 14 residues. The CDR3 loop reads CAISAGGRGYGYTF. The CDR3 nucleotides are TGTGCCATCAGTGCCGGGGGCCGGGGCTATGGCTACACCTTC.

The chain combines TRBV6-1 with TRBJ2-3; 8 bases agree with TRBD1. Losses at the gene ends were 4 bases for V and 1 base for J; bases not matched to a gene: 7. Germline-derived CDR1 and CDR2 are MNHNS and SASEGT. The CDR3 has 16 residues. The DNA of the CDR3 is TGTGCCAGCAGTGTCGGGACAGGTCTGGGCACAGATACGCAGTATTTT. Translation: CASSVGTGLGTDTQYF.

This clone was observed once. The chain uses TRBV7-9 and TRBJ2-1, with D maybe TRBD1 (5 bases). Per germline, CDR1 SEHNR and CDR2 FQNEAQ (reference sequence). V shed 5 bases and J shed 1 base, with 18 bases lying between them. CDR3 size: 17 residues. CDR3 in amino acids: CASSPETAIWSYNEQFF. CDR3 bases: TGTGCCAGCAGCCCGGAGACAGCGATATGGTCCTACAATGAGCAGTTCTTC.

The rearrangement joins TRBV9 to TRBJ2-2; D perhaps matches TRBD1 (5 bases). Trimming pared 0 bases from V and 7 bases from J, leaving 16 bases between. The CDR3 length is 16 residues. Per the germline V gene, CDR1 is SGDLS and CDR2 is YYNGEE. The CDR3 loop reads CASSVASRVRDGELFF. As DNA, the CDR3 is TGTGCCAGCAGCGTAGCTAGTCGGGTCAGGGACGGGGAGCTGTTTTTT.

The chain has TRBV6-1 and TRBJ2-7; TRBD1 agrees at 8 bases. The CDR3 contains 16 residues. The germline CDR1 and CDR2 sequences are MNHNS and SASEGT. V was clipped by 2 bases and J by 5 bases; unmatched bases: 11. As DNA, the CDR3 is TGTGCCAGCAGTGAACGGTCCTGGGCAGGGGGCAACGAGCAGTACTTC. This codes for CASSERSWAGGNEQYF.

This clone was seen only once. The chain has TRBV19 and TRBJ2-2; D remains unclear. The CDR3 spans 14 residues. The V end was cut by 6 bases, the J end by 0 bases, with 8 bases between. CDR1 LNHDA and CDR2 SQIVND come from the germline V gene (reference sequence). In DNA form, the CDR3 reads TGTGCCAGTAGCGCCGATGCGAACACCGGGGAGCTGTTTTTT. It is translated as CASSADANTGELFF.

This chain links TRBV27 with TRBJ1-2; 8 bases fit TRBD1. J gave up 5 bases and V 3 bases, and 5 bases lay outside the gene matches. Germline CDR1 is MNHEY and CDR2 is SMNVEV (reference sequence). The CDR3 spans 14 residues. In DNA form, the CDR3 reads TGTGCCAGCAGTTTCGACAGGGGCCTTTATGGCTACACCTTC. Translation: CASSFDRGLYGYTF.

V and J are TRBV10-2 and TRBJ2-3, with TRBD2 matching 16 bases. The CDR3 consists of 15 residues. Germline CDR1 reads WSHSY; CDR2 reads SAAADI. V lost 5 bases to trimming and J lost 9 bases; unmatched junction nucleotides: 5. The CDR3 is CASSTGLAGGMTQYF. CDR3 nucleotides: TGCGCCAGCAGTACGGGACTAGCGGGGGGGATGACGCAGTATTTT.

The chain combines TRBV5-5 with TRBJ2-7; 9 bases are a match to TRBD2. V gave up 0 bases and J gave up 3 bases; unmatched junction bases: 10. The CDR3 extends over 17 amino acids. The germline gives CDR1 SGHKS, CDR2 YYEKEE (reference sequence). Written as DNA, the CDR3 is TGTGCCAGCAGCTTGGTTAGCGGGGGCGCCATGGGCTACGAGCAGTACTTC. Translation: CASSLVSGGAMGYEQYF.

The chain carries TRBV7-9 and TRBJ2-3; TRBD1 is a possible D gene (6 bases). The CDR3 is 14 residues long. Trimming removed 6 bases from V and 3 bases from J, with 13 bases in between. CDR1 SEHNR and CDR2 FQNEAQ come from the germline V gene (reference sequence). CDR3 DNA sequence: TGTGCCAGCAGGCCAGGGGTTCGGACAGATACGCAGTATTTT. Amino acids: CASRPGVRTDTQYF.

J is TRBJ2-7 and V is TRBV6-5, with D possibly matching TRBD1 (6 bases). The CDR3 covers 13 residues. Looked up from germline, CDR1 is MNHEY and CDR2 is SVGAGI. V lost 6 bases and J lost 0, with 9 bases in between. DNA for the CDR3: TGTGCCAGCAGCCCGGACAGCTCCTACGAGCAGTACTTC. It specifies CASSPDSSYEQYF.

The rearrangement joins TRBV5-6 to TRBJ1-1; D is unresolved. The CDR3 consists of 12 residues. V lost 4 bases to trimming and J lost 5 bases, with 9 bases between them. CDR1 and CDR2 (germline): SGHDT, YYEEEE. CDR3 coding DNA: TGTGCCAGCAGCCTTAGACGGACTGAAGCTTTCTTT. It specifies CASSLRRTEAFF.

This clone has more than one count but fewer than ten. The chain is built from TRBV7-8 and TRBJ2-3; the match to TRBD1 covers 10 bases. Germline values: CDR1 SGHVS, CDR2 FQNEAQ. The CDR3 length is 16 residues. The V and J ends lost 6 bases and 0 bases, in that order; junction bases with no gene match: 6. CDR3 nucleotides: TGTGCCAGCAGACAGGACAGGGGGGTTAGCACAGATACGCAGTATTTT. As protein: CASRQDRGVSTDTQYF.

This sequence joins TRBV6-5 and TRBJ1-6; weak D call: TRBD1 (5 bases). Germline V gene data show CDR1 as MNHEY and CDR2 as SVGAGI. The CDR3 runs to 14 residues. The ends were cut back, 7 bases at V and 9 bases at J, with 16 bases in the middle. CDR3 sequence reads: CASIMDKWGSPLHF. The CDR3 DNA reads TGTGCCAGCATAATGGACAAGTGGGGTTCACCCCTCCACTTT.

This chain links TRBV3-1 (or the pseudogene TRBV3-2) with TRBJ2-5; possible D gene TRBD1, 5 bases. Per germline, CDR1 LGHDT and CDR2 YNNKEL (reference sequence). The V and J ends lost 3 bases and 3 bases respectively, with 8 bases between them. The length of the CDR3 is 13 residues. CDR3 DNA: TGTGCCAGCAGCCAGATGACAGAAGAGACCCAGTACTTC. Translated: CASSQMTEETQYF.

V gene TRBV3-1 (or the pseudogene TRBV3-2) combines with J gene TRBJ2-2; 8 bases line up with TRBD1. Germline CDR1 and CDR2: LGHDT and YNNKEL (reference sequence). J was trimmed by 7 bases and V by 8 bases; bases with no gene match: 9. This CDR3 is built from 14 residues. The chain's CDR3 is CASGLRQGIGELFF. The CDR3 nucleotides read TGTGCCAGCGGCCTGCGACAGGGGATCGGGGAGCTGTTTTTT.

This clone showed up just once. J is TRBJ2-7 and V is TRBV5-6, with D maybe TRBD2 (6 bases). This CDR3 comprises 14 residues. Germline-derived CDR1 and CDR2 are SGHDT and YYEEEE. Trimming removed 3 bases at V and 3 bases at J, with 13 bases between. Here the CDR3 reads CASSSLGGDYEQYF. The CDR3 DNA reads as TGTGCCAGCAGCTCATTGGGCGGGGACTACGAGCAGTACTTC.

The table lists this clone with a few counts. The chain carries TRBV25-1 and TRBJ2-1; the D is unclear. V was cut by 2 bases and J by 8 bases, with 4 bases left in between. This CDR3 is 11 amino acids long. Germline lookup yields CDR1 MGHDK and CDR2 SYGVNS. The CDR3 sequence is CASSELYEQFF. DNA of the CDR3: TGTGCCAGCAGTGAACTCTATGAGCAGTTCTTC.

The rearrangement joins TRBV2 to TRBJ1-2, with D hard to call. The CDR3 length is 14 residues. CDR1 and CDR2 (germline): SNHLY, FYNNEI. V was cut by 2 bases and J by 4 bases, with 11 bases left in between. This CDR3 is CASSERAGPYGYTF. CDR3 DNA: TGTGCCAGCAGTGAACGGGCGGGCCCCTATGGCTACACCTTC.

The genes are TRBV6-5 and TRBJ2-5; TRBD1 agrees at 9 bases. Germline-derived CDR1 and CDR2 are MNHEY and SVGAGI. V was pared by 2 bases and J by 5 bases, with 3 bases of the junction left unmatched. The CDR3 has 14 residues. Written as DNA, the CDR3 is TGTGCCAGCAGTTACGGACAGGGGTGGGAGACCCAGTACTTC. It specifies CASSYGQGWETQYF.

The V gene is TRBV19, the J gene TRBJ1-1; possibly TRBD1 for D (6 bases). V gave up 5 bases and J gave up 4 bases, with 14 bases separating them. Germline V gives CDR1 LNHDA, CDR2 SQIVND (reference sequence). The CDR3 has 14 amino acids. The CDR3 DNA follows: TGTGCCAGTAGTGAACAGGGCGGTATCACTGAAGCTTTCTTT. As protein: CASSEQGGITEAFF.

This clone was detected only once. The J gene is TRBJ2-5, the V gene TRBV5-1, with a weak D call TRBD1 (6 bases). V lost 2 bases to trimming and J lost 4 bases, with 9 bases between them. The CDR3 consists of 13 residues. Germline values: CDR1 SGHRS, CDR2 YFSETQ. CDR3 in DNA: TGCGCCAGCAGCTTTAGGGGGTCAGAGACCCAGTACTTC. Amino acids: CASSFRGSETQYF.

The rearrangement joins TRBV7-9 to TRBJ2-2, with 8 bases identical to TRBD2. Per germline, CDR1 SEHNR and CDR2 FQNEAQ (reference sequence). The CDR3 runs to 13 residues. V lost 5 bases and J lost 8; bases outside the gene matches: 4. The CDR3 coding sequence is TGTGCCAGCAGCCCTGGACTAGCAGGGGAGCTGTTTTTT. This gives the protein CASSPGLAGELFF.

Written as DNA, the CDR3 is TGCGCCAGCAGACCACTAGGGACAGCCTCCTCTGGAAACACCATATATTTT. Residues: CASRPLGTASSGNTIYF. The chain combines TRBV5-1 with TRBJ1-3; 7 bases are a match to TRBD1. The CDR3 length is 17 residues. Germline trimming cut 5 bases from V and 0 bases from J; bases unmatched to any gene: 11. Germline V gives CDR1 SGHRS, CDR2 YFSETQ.

This chain joins TRBV6-4 and TRBJ2-1; D ambiguous. The CDR3 spans 15 residues. Germline loops: CDR1 MRHNA, CDR2 SNTAGT. V gave up 0 bases and J gave up 9 bases, with 15 bases separating them. The CDR3 DNA follows: TGTGCCAGCAGTGACTCGAGTAGACGGATAGGTGAGCAGTTCTTC. Translating it yields CASSDSSRRIGEQFF.

This sequence joins TRBV5-5 and TRBJ1-4; tentatively, D is TRBD1 (6 bases). Germline V gene lookup returns CDR1 SGHKS and CDR2 YYEKEE (reference sequence). Trimming took off 2 bases at V and 2 bases at J, with 7 bases between the two ends. The CDR3 sequence is 14 residues long. CDR3 protein: CASSLGGTNEKLFF. Here the CDR3 DNA reads TGTGCCAGCAGCTTAGGGGGGACTAATGAAAAACTGTTTTTT.

This clone was counted only a few times. The V gene is TRBV5-1, the J gene TRBJ2-7; 7 bases are a match to TRBD2. Germline CDR1 is SGHRS and CDR2 is YFSETQ. The CDR3 runs 14 residues. Unmatched junction bases numbered 5, after V lost 4 bases and J lost 1 base. The CDR3 bases are TGCGCCAGCAGCGTGACGGGGGGATCCTACGAGCAGTACTTC. Its protein is CASSVTGGSYEQYF.